This is a list of T cell receptor beta chains from one sample in a study of cytomegalovirus exposure and HLA in healthy donors. Only in-frame clones appear in the TCRdb table, and some are missing; sequencing was by immunoSEQ multiplex PCR. Here the sample spans some 200,000 clones, approximately 84% being singletons. The source material was PBMCs. Receptor source: a woman younger than 30 in good health and CMV-seropositive. CDR3s include the opening cysteine and the closing phenylalanine or tryptophan. The order of the fields is clone size, J gene, D gene, V gene, CDR3 protein, CDR3 DNA. A D gene is named only where the DNA matches it firmly. For some rows the clone size is stated as once, few or many, or as a class when expanded; others skip it.

. TRBJ2-7 . TRBV2 CASSVDIEEEEQYF TGTGCCAGCAGTGTGGACATAGAGGAAGAGGAGCAGTACTTC
many TRBJ2-3 . TRBV5-1 CASSIADPGTDTQYF TGCGCCAGCAGCATAGCGGATCCCGGCACAGATACGCAGTATTTT
. TRBJ2-1 . TRBV18 CASSPPKGVYNEQFF TGTGCCAGCTCACCACCGAAAGGGGTTTACAATGAGCAGTTCTTC
. TRBJ2-2 . TRBV15 CATSHGERVTGELFF TGTGCCACCAGCCACGGCGAGCGTGTCACCGGGGAGCTGTTTTTT
. TRBJ2-2 . TRBV10-1 CASSELGELFF TGCGCCAGCAGTGAGCTGGGGGAGCTGTTTTTT
. TRBJ2-7 TRBD1 TRBV2 CASKPGQGSYEQYF TGTGCCAGCAAACCGGGACAGGGCTCCTACGAGCAGTACTTC
. TRBJ1-2 TRBD1 TRBV5-6 CASSTDRALYYGYTF TGTGCCAGCAGCACGGACAGGGCCCTATACTATGGCTACACCTTC
. TRBJ2-2 . TRBV9 CASSATTGELFF TGTGCCAGCAGCGCGACTACCGGGGAGCTGTTTTTT
. TRBJ2-3 TRBD1 TRBV18 CASSPARGQGTDTQYF TGTGCCAGCTCACCCGCGAGGGGACAGGGCACAGATACGCAGTATTTT
few TRBJ1-1 . TRBV18 CASSPGNTEAFF TGTGCCAGCTCACCCGGGAACACTGAAGCTTTCTTT
once TRBJ1-3 . TRBV7-6 CASSLLDLESGNTIYF TGTGCCAGCAGCTTATTGGATCTGGAGTCTGGAAACACCATATATTTT
. TRBJ2-3 . TRBV7-9 CASSSGWEPDTQYF TGTGCCAGCAGCTCGGGGTGGGAACCAGATACGCAGTATTTT
. TRBJ1-6 . TRBV6-6 CASSAWSSPLHF TGTGCCAGCAGTGCCTGGAGTTCACCCCTCCACTTT
. TRBJ1-2 . TRBV4-3 CASSDQTSGLNYGYTF TGCGCCAGCAGCGACCAAACTTCAGGGCTTAACTATGGCTACACCTTC
. TRBJ2-5 . TRBV5-1 CASTQGPQETQYF TGCGCCAGCACGCAGGGGCCCCAAGAGACCCAGTACTTC
. TRBJ2-1 TRBD2 TRBV5-6 CASSVTSGGLSAYNEQFF TGTGCCAGCAGCGTGACTAGCGGGGGCCTATCGGCCTACAATGAGCAGTTCTTC
. TRBJ2-2 . TRBV11-1 CASSLGRGTKTGELFF TGTGCCAGCAGCTTAGGCAGGGGCACCAAGACCGGGGAGCTGTTTTTT
. TRBJ2-2 . TRBV25-1 CASSHLGTQVTGELFF TGTGCCAGCAGTCACCTTGGGACTCAGGTCACCGGGGAGCTGTTTTTT
few TRBJ2-2 TRBD1 TRBV6-5 CASSYWPGQGELFF TGTGCCAGCAGTTACTGGCCGGGACAGGGGGAGCTGTTTTTT